The rows below give T cell receptor beta chains drawn from one sample of a study of blood T cells in healthy people across ages. MiXCR, run by TCRdb on the 5' RACE reads, gives a single entry per CDR3 protein. Among fewer than 600,000 distinct CDR3 sequences listed, approximately 26% were seen once. In addition, the sample was reused for a study of T cells of mothers and their children.

Sequences were obtained from blood. The receptors shown here come from a boy under 10 years old in good health. CDR3s include the opening cysteine and the closing phenylalanine or tryptophan. Fields, in order: CDR3 protein, J gene, V gene, clone size. Some rows mark clone size as missing; the rest say once, few, many or name a class of expanded clone.

cdr3_aa: CASSRRGQPQHF
j_call: TRBJ1-5
v_call: TRBV19
clone_size: few

cdr3_aa: CASSLLLGNNEQFF
j_call: TRBJ2-1
v_call: TRBV28
clone_size: many

cdr3_aa: CASSRTGQKLVDEQYF
j_call: .
v_call: TRBV7-9
clone_size: few

cdr3_aa: CASSPRRGPTNEKLFF
j_call: TRBJ1-4
v_call: TRBV19
clone_size: .

cdr3_aa: CASSQVRGANTEAFF
j_call: TRBJ1-1
v_call: TRBV3-1
clone_size: .

cdr3_aa: CSAWARQETQYF
j_call: TRBJ2-5
v_call: TRBV20-1
clone_size: .

cdr3_aa: CASSPGTGRAIYF
j_call: TRBJ1-3
v_call: TRBV3-1
clone_size: .

cdr3_aa: CASRGGEEETQYF
j_call: TRBJ2-5
v_call: TRBV3-1
clone_size: few

cdr3_aa: CASLGHSLLKGYTF
j_call: TRBJ1-2
v_call: TRBV7-2
clone_size: .

cdr3_aa: CASSYSRASAYYEQYF
j_call: TRBJ2-7
v_call: TRBV6-6
clone_size: few

cdr3_aa: CVSSPPGLESTDTQYF
j_call: TRBJ2-3
v_call: TRBV18
clone_size: .

cdr3_aa: CASSTLPGTSGGAYETQYF
j_call: TRBJ2-5
v_call: TRBV7-9
clone_size: few

cdr3_aa: CASSLLPSYEQYF
j_call: TRBJ2-7
v_call: TRBV5-1
clone_size: .

cdr3_aa: CASSLGLAGSYERYF
j_call: TRBJ2-7
v_call: TRBV11-2
clone_size: .

cdr3_aa: CASKGQGGNSPLHF
j_call: TRBJ1-6
v_call: TRBV6-5
clone_size: few

cdr3_aa: CATSSAGDTQYF
j_call: TRBJ2-3
v_call: TRBV24-1
clone_size: few

cdr3_aa: CAWGQGDYEQYF
j_call: TRBJ2-7
v_call: TRBV30
clone_size: .

cdr3_aa: CAISETDRVADTQYF
j_call: TRBJ2-3
v_call: TRBV10-3
clone_size: .

cdr3_aa: CASSQGGPGFF
j_call: TRBJ2-1
v_call: TRBV3-1
clone_size: few

cdr3_aa: CASSQEKVETGLLYGYTF
j_call: TRBJ1-2
v_call: TRBV4-2
clone_size: few

cdr3_aa: CASSFGQGPSQYEQYF
j_call: .
v_call: TRBV4-1
clone_size: .

cdr3_aa: CSVGIGKETQYF
j_call: TRBJ2-5
v_call: TRBV29-1
clone_size: .

cdr3_aa: CASSQTPSTSGRSNEQFF
j_call: TRBJ2-1
v_call: TRBV3-1
clone_size: .

cdr3_aa: CAISGRTSESSNEQFF
j_call: TRBJ2-1
v_call: TRBV10-3
clone_size: .

cdr3_aa: CASSRFGRGQANYGYTF
j_call: TRBJ1-2
v_call: TRBV7-9
clone_size: .

cdr3_aa: CSARELGTNEKLFF
j_call: TRBJ1-4
v_call: TRBV20-1
clone_size: few

cdr3_aa: CASSLGETRQETQYF
j_call: TRBJ2-5
v_call: TRBV12-3/TRBV12-4
clone_size: few

cdr3_aa: CASTPRGLYQETQYF
j_call: TRBJ2-5
v_call: TRBV6-2/TRBV6-3
clone_size: few

cdr3_aa: CSARGLGLASYNEQFF
j_call: TRBJ2-1
v_call: TRBV20-1
clone_size: few